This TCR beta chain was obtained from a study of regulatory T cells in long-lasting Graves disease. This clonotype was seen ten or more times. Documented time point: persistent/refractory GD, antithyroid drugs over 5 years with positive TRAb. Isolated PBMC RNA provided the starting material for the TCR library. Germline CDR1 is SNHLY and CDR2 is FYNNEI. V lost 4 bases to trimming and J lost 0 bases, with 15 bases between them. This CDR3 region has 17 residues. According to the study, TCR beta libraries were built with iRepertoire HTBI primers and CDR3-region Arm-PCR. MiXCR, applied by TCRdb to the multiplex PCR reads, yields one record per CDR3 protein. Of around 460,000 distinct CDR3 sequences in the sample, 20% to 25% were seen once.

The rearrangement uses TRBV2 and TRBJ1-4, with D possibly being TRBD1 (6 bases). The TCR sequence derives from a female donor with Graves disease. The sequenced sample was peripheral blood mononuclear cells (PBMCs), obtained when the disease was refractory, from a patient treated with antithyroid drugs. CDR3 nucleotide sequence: TGTGCCAGCAGTGTACAGGGAACCGGTACAACTAATGAAAAACTGTTTTTT. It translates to CASSVQGTGTTNEKLFF. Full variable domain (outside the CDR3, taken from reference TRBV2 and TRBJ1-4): EPEVTQTPSHQVTQMGQEVILRCVPISNHLYFYWYRQILGQKVEFLVSFYNNEISEKSEIFDDQFSVERPDGSNFTLKIRSTKLEDSAMYFCASSVQGTGTTNEKLFFGSGTQLSVL.